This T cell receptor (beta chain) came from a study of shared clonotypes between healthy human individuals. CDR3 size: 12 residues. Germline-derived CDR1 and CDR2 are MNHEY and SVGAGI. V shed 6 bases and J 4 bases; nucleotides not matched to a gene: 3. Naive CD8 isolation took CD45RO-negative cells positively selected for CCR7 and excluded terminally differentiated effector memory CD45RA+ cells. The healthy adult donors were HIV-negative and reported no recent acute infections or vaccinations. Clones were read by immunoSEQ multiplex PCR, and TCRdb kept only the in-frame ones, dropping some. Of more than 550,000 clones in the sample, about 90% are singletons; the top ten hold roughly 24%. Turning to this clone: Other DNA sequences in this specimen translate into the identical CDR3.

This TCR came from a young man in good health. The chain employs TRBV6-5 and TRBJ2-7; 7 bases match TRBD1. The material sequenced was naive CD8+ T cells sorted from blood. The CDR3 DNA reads TGTGCCAGCAGATCGACAGGGTACGAGCAGTACTTC. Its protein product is CASRSTGYEQYF.